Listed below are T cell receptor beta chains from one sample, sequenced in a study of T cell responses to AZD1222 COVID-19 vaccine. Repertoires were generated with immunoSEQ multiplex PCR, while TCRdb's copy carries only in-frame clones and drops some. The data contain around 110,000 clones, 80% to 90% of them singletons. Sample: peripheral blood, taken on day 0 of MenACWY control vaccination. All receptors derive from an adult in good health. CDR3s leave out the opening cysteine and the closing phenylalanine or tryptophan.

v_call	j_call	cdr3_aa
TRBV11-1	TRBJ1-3	ASSHRRTSGNTIY
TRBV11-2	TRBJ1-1	ASSLAGQGNTEAF
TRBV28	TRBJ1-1	ASSSSGGVGVTEAF
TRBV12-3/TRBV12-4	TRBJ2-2	ASSFRRAGELF
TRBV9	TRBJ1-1	ASSVSAQITEAF
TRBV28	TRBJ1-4	ASSPTGVNEKLF
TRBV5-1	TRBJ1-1	ASSLRAGMEPEAF
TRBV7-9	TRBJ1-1	ASSSRTGDSEAF
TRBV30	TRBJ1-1	AWSPLYYTEAF
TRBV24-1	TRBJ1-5	ATSDWDQPQH
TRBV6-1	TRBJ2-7	ASSEGQGRNEQY
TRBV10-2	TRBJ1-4	ASSEAVNIAEKLF
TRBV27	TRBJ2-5	ASSLSREETQY
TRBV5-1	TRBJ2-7	ASRLGSYTSYEQY
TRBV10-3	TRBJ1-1	AITRDRGLNTEAF
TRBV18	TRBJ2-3	ASSPGESADTQY
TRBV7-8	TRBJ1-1	ASSVTGGNTEAF
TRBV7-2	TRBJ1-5	ASSLGGGGQPQH
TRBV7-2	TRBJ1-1	ASTGLRNTEAF
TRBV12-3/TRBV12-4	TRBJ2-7	ASRLKEGEQY
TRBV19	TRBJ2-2	ASKRDTNTGELF
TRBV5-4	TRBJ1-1	ASSLVPADTEAF
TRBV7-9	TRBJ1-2	ASSPGRDYGYT
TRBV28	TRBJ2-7	ASRFWDHYEQY
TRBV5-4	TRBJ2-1	ASSLPGQEANEQF
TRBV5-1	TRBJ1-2	ASSLERGDGYT
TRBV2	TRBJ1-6	ASSEGRGPSPLH
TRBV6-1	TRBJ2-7	ASSEAVMAASYEQY
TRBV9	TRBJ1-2	ASSLQGYYGYT
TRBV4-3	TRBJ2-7	ASSQAGTRGYEQY
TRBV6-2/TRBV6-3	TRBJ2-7	ASSYLADSYEQY
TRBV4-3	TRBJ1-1	ASSQLGAAEAF
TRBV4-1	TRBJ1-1	ASSQDSAGGLS
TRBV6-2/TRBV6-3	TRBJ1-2	ASSYPLRDTGYT
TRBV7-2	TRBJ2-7	ASSLTRSYEQY
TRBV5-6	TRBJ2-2	ASSLGGPTGTGTGELF
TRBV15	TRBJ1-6	ATSRVPTGTPNSPLH
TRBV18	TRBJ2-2	ASSPRQGNTGELF
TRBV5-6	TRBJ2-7	ASSLYGGLAGGPPY
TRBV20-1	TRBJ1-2	SAIGQGSYT
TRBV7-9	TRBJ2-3	ASTRGLAVPDTQY
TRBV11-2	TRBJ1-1	ASSLQGSKAF
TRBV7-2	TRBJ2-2	ASSLSGGNTGELF